This T cell receptor beta chain was captured by sequencing in a study of post-analysis software for immune sequencing data. Study-wide context: The study covered relapsing-remitting, secondary progressive and progressive-relapsing courses of multiple sclerosis.

Researchers reported that TCR beta cDNA libraries carried unique molecular identifiers. MiXCR, applied by TCRdb to the PCR reads, yields one record per CDR3 protein. The sample lists around 700,000 distinct CDR3 sequences; around 64% were seen once. This clonotype was found a few times. What it recognizes is unknown. Regarding the study as a whole: When compared against controls, multiple sclerosis patients showed significantly lower normalized Chao1 diversity. Comparison of patients with controls showed five TRBV segments more frequent in patients, TRBV5-6, TRBV5-1 and TRBV20-1 among them. Strong co-clustering by F measure linked samples that shared a preparation batch.

Germline CDR1 is SGHRS and CDR2 is YFSETQ. The V segment lost 4 bases and the J segment 0 bases; nucleotides outside the gene matches: 4. The CDR3 consists of 17 residues. The sequencing sample was made of blood. The chain joins TRBV5-1 to TRBJ2-6; 10 positions match TRBD1. This receptor was taken from a girl under 10 years old with multiple sclerosis. This CDR3 is CASSLGQGGSGANVLTF. The CDR3 bases are TGCGCCAGCAGCCTAGGACAGGGGGGCTCTGGGGCCAACGTCCTGACTTTC.